This TCR beta chain was recovered during a study of neurological immune-mediated disorders. The V end was cut by 6 bases, the J end by 3 bases, with 14 bases between. The length of the CDR3 is 14 residues. Germline CDR1 and CDR2: SEHNR and FQNEAQ (reference sequence). This clonotype was detected many times. TCRdb used MiXCR to reprocess the 5' RACE reads, holding one entry per CDR3 protein. The repertoire consists of 65,000 to 90,000 distinct CDR3 sequences, with under 13% occurring once and the leading ten covering about 1.7%. Sequencing was done on a sample of PBMCs. This receptor was taken from a man aged 40-50 years in good health. V is TRBV7-9 and J is TRBJ2-5; D possibly corresponds to TRBD2 (5 bases). CDR3 protein: CASRRTGLEETQYF. The CDR3 DNA reads TGTGCCAGCAGGCGGACTGGGCTTGAAGAGACCCAGTACTTC. Using reference TRBV7-9 and TRBJ2-5 for the parts outside the CDR3, the full variable domain is DTGVSQNPRHKITKRGQNVTFRCDPISEHNRLYWYRQTLGQGPEFLTYFQNEAQLEKSRLLSDRFSAERPKGSFSTLEIQRTEQGDSAMYLCASRRTGLEETQYFGPGTRLLVL.